The 4 T cell receptor beta chains presented below share a single source sample, sequenced in a study of CD8+ T cells in alopecia areata. The sample's treatment: oral pan-JAK inhibitor, 5-10 mg twice daily. The authors extracted RNA and reverse transcribed it into cDNA as the sequencing template. Produced via immunoSEQ multiplex PCR; TCRdb's table is partial and in-frame only. The sample comprises about 180,000 clones, 40% to 55% of which are singletons, and 10% rests with the top ten. This material consisted of CD8+ T cells sorted from blood, taken at week 52, from a patient treated with tofacitinib. The source is a human donor with alopecia areata.

The chain combines TRBV4-3 with TRBJ2-3; 11 positions match TRBD1. The CDR3 totals 15 residues. The V gene's germline CDR1 is LGHNA and CDR2 YSLEER. V trimming: 3 bases; J trimming: 2 bases; junction bases outside the gene matches: 1. The DNA of the CDR3 is TGCGCCAGCAGCCAGGACAGGGGGCCCACAGATACGCAGTATTTT. The encoded protein is CASSQDRGPTDTQYF.

V is TRBV27 and J is TRBJ2-5; TRBD2 matches 9 bases. The ends lost 6 bases at V and 5 bases at J; junction bases unmatched: 10. The CDR3 is 15 amino acids. Germline lookup yields CDR1 MNHEY and CDR2 SMNVEV (reference sequence). The CDR3 sequence: CASSVLGGGAETQYF. In nucleotides, the CDR3 is TGTGCCAGCAGCGTTCTAGGCGGGGGGGCGGAGACCCAGTACTTC.

The CDR3 nucleotides are TGTGCCAGCAGCCGAAGGGGACATTCGCTCACAGATACGCAGTATTTT. Translated: CASSRRGHSLTDTQYF. The V call is TRBV7-3, the J call TRBJ2-3; maybe TRBD1 (6 bases). The germline V gene encodes CDR1 SGHTA and CDR2 FQGTGA. The CDR3 runs to 16 residues. Trimming shortened V by 5 bases and J by 2 bases, and 17 bases separated the two germline ends.

Regarding this clone: The germline gene is not matched at one end of the junction; a read error may be the cause. The chain combines TRBV29-1 with TRBJ2-7, with D possibly TRBD2 on 5 matching bases. Germline V lookup: CDR1 SQVTM, CDR2 ANQGSEA. This CDR3 spans 12 amino acids. Here the CDR3 reads CSARWRSHEQHF. CDR3 DNA sequence: TGCAGCGCCCGGTGGAGGAGCCACGAGCAGCACTTC.